These 21 T cell receptor beta chains were sequenced from one sample in a study of T cell clonotyping in hematopoietic cell transplantation. Here immunoSEQ multiplex PCR was the method, and the copy in TCRdb shows in-frame clones only, minus some. This table holds over 25,000 clones, 95% found once. The sequenced material came from peripheral blood mononuclear cells. The receptor set was obtained from a man in his fifties or sixties in good health. Some clones in this sample may be carry-over from other donors' samples.

The chain employs TRBV6-1 and TRBJ2-6; the match to TRBD2 covers 7 bases. V was pared by 2 bases and J by 0 bases, with 10 bases of the junction left unmatched. Germline assignment: CDR1 MNHNS and CDR2 SASEGT. The CDR3 covers 19 residues. CDR3 loop: CASSERRGGYLSGANVLTF. The DNA for the CDR3 is TGTGCCAGCAGTGAACGAAGGGGAGGGTACCTCTCTGGGGCCAACGTCCTGACTTTC.

The chain is built from TRBV4-3 and TRBJ2-6, with D uncertain. CDR1 and CDR2 from the germline V gene are LGHNA and YSLEER. Trimming pared 1 base from V and 0 bases from J, leaving 10 bases between. The CDR3 covers 17 residues. CDR3 in amino acids: CASSQASGNSGANVLTF. CDR3 nucleotide sequence: TGCGCCAGCAGCCAAGCCTCAGGAAACTCTGGGGCCAACGTCCTGACTTTC.

As DNA, the CDR3 is TGTGCCAGTAAAACATATAGCTCCTATAATTCACCCCTCCACTTT. As protein: CASKTYSSYNSPLHF. This sequence joins TRBV19 and TRBJ1-6; no clear D. Germline V gene sequence: CDR1 LNHDA, CDR2 SQIVND (reference sequence). V shed 7 bases and J shed 0 bases, with 10 bases lying between them. The CDR3 consists of 15 residues.

This chain uses TRBV7-2 with TRBJ1-5; D is ambiguous. The CDR3 loop spans 13 amino acids. V gave up 5 bases and J gave up 6 bases, with 11 bases separating them. Germline loops: CDR1 SGHTA, CDR2 FQGNSA. The CDR3 sequence: CASSNTLGQPQHF. In DNA form, the CDR3 reads TGTGCCAGCAGCAACACCTTGGGTCAGCCCCAGCATTTT.

This clone was observed a single time. The CDR3 DNA is TGTGCCAGCAGCTTAGAAGGGGGGATGGGGGCTAACTATGGCTACACCTTC. Translated: CASSLEGGMGANYGYTF. The rearrangement uses TRBV7-2 and TRBJ1-2; perhaps TRBD1 as D (6 bases). Between the trimmed V and J ends, which lost 1 base and 0 bases, there was a span of 15 bases. The CDR3 covers 17 residues. Per germline, CDR1 SGHTA and CDR2 FQGNSA.

The V and J genes are TRBV7-2 and TRBJ1-1; tentative D call: TRBD1 (5 bases). Germline CDR1 is SGHTA and CDR2 is FQGNSA. The CDR3 has 15 residues. The V end was cut by 2 bases, the J end by 1 base, with 11 bases between. CDR3 residues: CASSLSGVSNTEAFF. CDR3 DNA: TGTGCCAGCAGCTTATCGGGGGTTTCGAACACTGAAGCTTTCTTT.

In nucleotides, the CDR3 is TGTGCCAGCAGCAGGACTAGCGAAAACACCGGGGAGCTGTTTTTT. Protein: CASSRTSENTGELFF. The gene calls are TRBV28 and TRBJ2-2; 9 positions agree with TRBD2. CDR3 length: 15 amino acids. Germline V CDR1 and CDR2: MDHEN, SYDVKM. V trimming: 6 bases; J trimming: 2 bases; junction bases outside the gene matches: 4.

The chain links TRBV11-3 to TRBJ2-3, with 7 bases matching TRBD1. J was trimmed by 3 bases and V by 5 bases; bases with no gene match: 2. CDR1 and CDR2 from the germline V gene are SGHNT and YENEEA. The CDR3 totals 13 residues. The CDR3 DNA is TGTGCCAGCAGCGCAGGGGGTACAGATACGCAGTATTTT. Protein: CASSAGGTDTQYF.

The chain links TRBV28 to TRBJ1-2; TRBD1 agrees at 7 bases. The CDR3 length is 14 residues. With 4 bases clipped from V and 8 bases from J, the junction kept 10 bases outside the gene matches. Germline loops: CDR1 MDHEN, CDR2 SYDVKM. The CDR3 sequence is CASSSPTGFWGYTF. Written as DNA, the CDR3 is TGTGCCAGCAGTTCCCCGACAGGGTTTTGGGGCTACACCTTC.

CDR3 sequence (DNA): TGTGCCAGCAGCTTGGGGGACAGGGGAGAAGCTTTCTTT. This codes for CASSLGDRGEAFF. The V and J genes are TRBV7-8 and TRBJ1-1; 10 nucleotides match TRBD1. Germline lookup yields CDR1 SGHVS and CDR2 FQNEAQ. The CDR3 is 13 residues long. Trimming took 3 bases from V and 8 from J; bases not matched to a gene: 3.

V and J are TRBV7-8 and TRBJ1-2; possibly TRBD1 for D (5 bases). CDR3 size: 13 residues. V lost 0 bases, J lost 8 bases, and 10 bases lay in between. Germline V gives CDR1 SGHVS, CDR2 FQNEAQ. The DNA of the CDR3 is TGTGCCAGCAGCTTAGCAGGGGCACGGGGCTACACCTTC. Protein product: CASSLAGARGYTF.

The CDR3 region is CASSVGGKETQYF. CDR3 coding DNA: TGTGCCAGCAGCGTAGGCGGGAAGGAGACCCAGTACTTC. The chain has TRBV9 and TRBJ2-5; TRBD2 is a possible D gene (6 bases). The CDR3 runs 13 residues. Trimming took 0 bases from V and 5 from J, leaving 8 bases between them. In germline, CDR1 is SGDLS, CDR2 YYNGEE.

The chain combines TRBV5-8 with TRBJ1-2; maybe TRBD1 (6 bases). CDR1 and CDR2 from the germline V gene are SGHTS and YDEGEE. The CDR3 loop spans 12 amino acids. Trimming took off 4 bases at V and 7 bases at J, with 11 bases between the two ends. CDR3: CASSVPGAGYTF. The DNA of the CDR3 is TGTGCCAGCAGCGTGCCAGGGGCTGGCTACACCTTC. Looking up the rest from reference TRBV5-8 and TRBJ1-2 gives the full variable domain: EAGVTQSPTHLIKTRGQQATLRCSPISGHTSVYWYQQALGLGLQFLLWYDEGEERNRGNFPPRFSGRQFPNYSSELNVNALELEDSALYLCASSVPGAGYTFGSGTRLTVV.

The chain joins TRBV28 to TRBJ2-7; a weak D match, TRBD1 (5 bases). The CDR3 runs 11 residues. The ends were cut back, 6 bases at V and 10 bases at J, with 13 bases in the middle. Germline CDR1 is MDHEN and CDR2 is SYDVKM. CDR3 region: CASRMGRGQYF. The DNA for the CDR3 is TGTGCCAGCAGAATGGGTAGGGGCCAGTACTTC.

This chain joins TRBV28 and TRBJ1-2; TRBD1 agrees at 8 bases. The J segment lost 4 bases and the V segment lost 4 bases, leaving 2 bases of the junction unmatched. The V gene's germline CDR1 is MDHEN and CDR2 SYDVKM. The CDR3 length is 13 residues. The CDR3 loop reads CASSSGQGYGYTF. The CDR3 DNA sequence: TGTGCCAGCAGTTCTGGACAGGGCTATGGCTACACCTTC.

V is TRBV7-2 and J is TRBJ1-5, with a tentative D call TRBD1 (5 bases). V was shortened by 5 bases and J by 3 bases, with 11 bases between the two germline ends. The length of the CDR3 is 14 residues. Germline V gene lookup returns CDR1 SGHTA and CDR2 FQGNSA. The CDR3 sequence: CASSPGGYNQPQHF. DNA for the CDR3: TGTGCCAGCAGCCCTGGGGGGTACAATCAGCCCCAGCATTTT.

This chain links TRBV28 with TRBJ1-1, with 9 bases lining up with TRBD1. The germline gives CDR1 MDHEN, CDR2 SYDVKM. The CDR3 is 16 amino acids. The trim removed 7 bases at V and 1 base at J, leaving 10 bases unmatched. The CDR3 DNA reads as TGTGCCAGCACCCGCCGTCCGGGACAGGGGAACACTGAAGCTTTCTTT. This gives the protein CASTRRPGQGNTEAFF.

The chain has TRBV30 and TRBJ2-7; tentatively, D is TRBD2 (5 bases). V lost 3 bases, J lost 4 bases, and 7 bases lay in between. CDR1 GTSNPN and CDR2 SVGIG come from the germline V gene (reference sequence). The CDR3 has 11 residues. CDR3 bases: TGTGCCTGGAGCGGGAATTACGAGCAGTACTTC. It is translated as CAWSGNYEQYF. The whole variable domain, remainder taken from reference TRBV30 and TRBJ2-7, is SQTIHQWPATLVQPVGSPLSLECTVEGTSNPNLYWYRQAAGRGLQLLFYSVGIGQISSEVPQNLSASRPQDRQFILSSKKLLLSDSGFYLCAWSGNYEQYFGPGTRLTVT.

This chain joins TRBV19 and TRBJ2-1, with D unclear. The CDR3 runs 16 residues. Germline V gives CDR1 LNHDA, CDR2 SQIVND (reference sequence). V lost 3 bases to trimming and J lost 4 bases, with 16 bases between them. CDR3 residues: CASSILLGMGYNEQFF. CDR3 DNA: TGTGCCAGTAGTATCCTTCTAGGGATGGGATACAATGAGCAGTTCTTC.

The gene calls are TRBV29-1 and TRBJ2-1, with D hard to call. This CDR3 has 12 amino acids. The V and J ends lost 4 bases and 5 bases respectively, with 9 bases between them. Per germline, CDR1 SQVTM and CDR2 ANQGSEA. The CDR3 protein is CSVGLGNNEQFF. CDR3 DNA sequence: TGCAGCGTTGGGCTGGGGAACAATGAGCAGTTCTTC.

The V and J genes are TRBV30 and TRBJ1-2; D not certain. Germline V CDR1 and CDR2: GTSNPN, SVGIG (reference sequence). Deletions cut 2 bases from V and 0 bases from J, with 13 bases between. This CDR3 has 15 amino acids. The CDR3 region has the DNA TGTGCCTGGAGTTTCCCTGGCGTAGCTAACTATGGCTACACCTTC. This gives the protein CAWSFPGVANYGYTF. Using reference TRBV30 and TRBJ1-2 for the parts outside the CDR3, the full variable domain is SQTIHQWPATLVQPVGSPLSLECTVEGTSNPNLYWYRQAAGRGLQLLFYSVGIGQISSEVPQNLSASRPQDRQFILSSKKLLLSDSGFYLCAWSFPGVANYGYTFGSGTRLTVV.